This TCR beta chain stems from a study of post-analysis software for immune sequencing data. General study results and limits: About five TRBV segments (TRBV5-6, TRBV5-1 and TRBV20-1 among them) occurred more frequently in patients than in controls. Controls' normalized Chao1 diversity significantly exceeded that of multiple sclerosis patients. Co-batched samples clustered tightly together by F measure.

Comment on this clonotype: Antigen specificity is unknown.

Included in the TCR beta cDNA libraries were unique molecular identifiers. When roughly 0.9 to 10 million T cells were used, they gave hundreds of thousands of cDNA molecules. TCRdb redid the calling of the PCR reads with MiXCR, one entry per CDR3 protein. This table has about 820,000 distinct CDR3 sequences, about 57% appearing once. The germline gives CDR1 SGDLS, CDR2 YYNGEE. The CDR3 is 18 residues long. The ends lost 0 bases at V and 6 bases at J; junction bases unmatched: 10. The sequence derives from a girl aged 10-17 years with multiple sclerosis. The sample comprised blood. V and J are TRBV9 and TRBJ2-2; 11 nucleotides align to TRBD1. The CDR3 loop is CASSVEIPGQGAAGELFF. DNA for the CDR3: TGTGCCAGCAGCGTAGAAATCCCCGGACAGGGGGCAGCCGGGGAGCTGTTTTTT.